These 14 T cell receptor beta chains originate from one sample sequenced in a study of a mutant IDH1 vaccine in newly diagnosed glioma. The time point: week 23, last vaccination. Vaccine doses each comprised 300 ug of mutant IDH1 20-mer peptide, with topical imiquimod. These receptors' antigens are unknown. Using immunoSEQ multiplex PCR, the repertoire was profiled, and TCRdb retains in-frame clones only, with some absent. The data contain almost 85,000 clones, approximately 85% of them singletons. Material: PBMCs, obtained from a glioma patient whose treatment included an IDH1 peptide vaccine. The receptors here all came from a man younger than 45 with glioma. Some clones in this sample may be carry-over from other donors' samples.

CDR3 bases: TGCGCCAGCAGCCCGGGGGCAACAGCTAACTATGGCTACACCTTC. Translated, it gives CASSPGATANYGYTF. The chain uses TRBV5-1 and TRBJ1-2; a weak D match, TRBD1 (6 bases). CDR3 size: 15 residues. Per the germline V gene, CDR1 is SGHRS and CDR2 is YFSETQ. V shed 4 bases and J shed 0 bases, with 13 bases lying between them.

This chain uses TRBV6-5 with TRBJ2-7; D is undetermined. The CDR3 length is 13 residues. V dropped 5 bases and J dropped 6 bases, with 14 bases sitting between them. Germline-derived CDR1 and CDR2 are MNHEY and SVGAGI. The CDR3 here is CASSEARPGEQYF. The CDR3 DNA reads TGTGCCAGCAGTGAAGCTAGGCCAGGCGAGCAGTACTTC.

The genes are TRBV5-1 and TRBJ2-1; D is possibly TRBD1 or TRBD2 (6 bases each). Trimming left V 4 bases short and J 8 bases short, with 25 bases between. This CDR3 has 17 residues. Germline loops: CDR1 SGHRS, CDR2 YFSETQ. CDR3 residues: CASSPPGVVHYRDEQFF. The CDR3, as DNA: TGCGCCAGCAGCCCCCCGGGGGTCGTCCATTACAGGGATGAGCAGTTCTTC.

This clone has only one observation. The rearrangement uses TRBV11-3 and TRBJ2-4; D gene unclear. Germline CDR1 is SGHNT and CDR2 is YENEEA. The CDR3 extends over 14 amino acids. V lost 6 bases to trimming and J lost 9 bases, with 18 bases between them. CDR3 DNA: TGTGCCAGCAGTCCTGGACCATTGGACGGCATTCAGTACTTC. Its protein is CASSPGPLDGIQYF.

This chain connects TRBV2 to TRBJ2-3, with 14 bases lining up with TRBD2. This CDR3 is built from 18 residues. Germline V gene lookup returns CDR1 SNHLY and CDR2 FYNNEI. J lost 4 bases, V lost 4 bases, and 10 bases had no gene match. The DNA for the CDR3 is TGTGCCAGCAGTGCGTCGACTAGCGGGGGGGCTGGCGCAGATACGCAGTATTTT. Translation gives CASSASTSGGAGADTQYF.

This sequence joins TRBV20-1 and TRBJ1-1, with unresolved D. Germline V gene lookup returns CDR1 DFQATT and CDR2 SNEGSKA (reference sequence). The CDR3 has 11 residues. The germline V and J ends were trimmed by 1 base and 10 bases, with 10 bases remaining between them. CDR3 in DNA: TGCAGTGCTAGAGGAAACAGCGGAGCTTTCTTT. Translating gives CSARGNSGAFF.

The J gene is TRBJ1-2, the V gene TRBV11-2, with 8 bases identical to TRBD1. The CDR3 covers 16 residues. Trimming took 5 bases from V and 4 from J; bases not matched to a gene: 12. CDR1 is SGHAT, CDR2 FQNNGV, per germline. CDR3 sequence: CASSPRTTGGIYGYTF. The CDR3 coding sequence is TGTGCCAGCAGCCCACGTACTACAGGGGGAATCTATGGCTACACCTTC. Full variable domain (outside the CDR3, taken from reference TRBV11-2 and TRBJ1-2): EAGVAQSPRYKIIEKRQSVAFWCNPISGHATLYWYQQILGQGPKLLIQFQNNGVVDDSQLPKDRFSAERLKGVDSTLKIQPAKLEDSAVYLCASSPRTTGGIYGYTFGSGTRLTVV.

V usage is TRBV2 and J usage is TRBJ2-7, with D unclear. The CDR3 is made up of 14 amino acids. Germline CDR1 reads SNHLY; CDR2 reads FYNNEI. V gave up 4 bases and J gave up 5 bases, with 15 bases separating them. The DNA for the CDR3 is TGTGCCAGCAGTGTTTCTTCTAGATCCAACGAGCAGTACTTC. The encoded protein is CASSVSSRSNEQYF.

The chain combines TRBV28 with TRBJ2-7; D is unclear. V was shortened by 3 bases and J by 3 bases, with 9 bases between the two germline ends. The CDR3 sequence is 13 residues long. Germline CDR1 reads MDHEN; CDR2 reads SYDVKM. The CDR3 bases are TGTGCCAGCAGTTTTGGGCTTTTCTACGAGCAGTACTTC. Protein sequence: CASSFGLFYEQYF.

The genes are TRBV30 and TRBJ2-1, with a tentative D call TRBD1 (5 bases). Between the trimmed V and J ends, which lost 7 bases and 2 bases, there was a span of 6 bases. This CDR3 contains 11 residues. CDR1 is GTSNPN and CDR2 is SVGIG in the germline V gene (reference sequence). CDR3 residues: CALTAYNEQFF. The CDR3 DNA reads as TGTGCCTTGACAGCCTACAATGAGCAGTTCTTC.

This clone was seen more than once but under ten times. The chain carries TRBV30 and TRBJ1-1; maybe TRBD1 (6 bases). Deletions cut 4 bases from V and 4 bases from J, with 22 bases between. The CDR3 has 16 residues. Per germline, CDR1 GTSNPN and CDR2 SVGIG (reference sequence). The CDR3 sequence: CAWNPGGGGAVTEAFF. In DNA, the CDR3 is TGTGCCTGGAATCCTGGGGGCGGGGGCGCGGTCACTGAAGCTTTCTTT.

V usage is TRBV5-4 and J usage is TRBJ1-4; D ambiguous. In germline, CDR1 is SGHNT, CDR2 YYREEE (reference sequence). The V end lost 0 bases, the J end lost 5 bases, and 8 bases lay between the germline ends. The CDR3 extends over 14 amino acids. CDR3 coding DNA: TGTGCCAGCAGCTTGGATCTTGGGAATGAAAAACTGTTTTTT. It codes for CASSLDLGNEKLFF.

The V and J genes are TRBV5-4 and TRBJ2-5; 11 nucleotides line up with TRBD1. The CDR3 covers 15 residues. Per the germline V gene, CDR1 is SGHNT and CDR2 is YYREEE (reference sequence). The ends lost 1 base at V and 4 bases at J; junction bases unmatched: 3. CDR3 DNA sequence: TGTGCCAGCAGCTTGCCGGGACAGGGGGGAGAGACCCAGTACTTC. Protein sequence: CASSLPGQGGETQYF.

CDR3 region: CASSLLQGRENEQYF. For the CDR3, the DNA is TGTGCCAGCAGCTTGCTGCAGGGCAGGGAGAACGAGCAGTACTTC. The gene calls are TRBV5-4 and TRBJ2-7; D is perhaps TRBD1 or TRBD2 (5 bases each). The germline CDR1 and CDR2 sequences are SGHNT and YYREEE (reference sequence). V was shortened by 1 base and J by 5 bases, with 16 bases between the two germline ends. The length of the CDR3 is 15 residues.